Included here is one T cell receptor (beta chain) sequence, with context. This clonotype came up many times. Its antigen is still unknown. One base away there is no much larger clone; base qualities are not given. The TCR beta CDR3 region was amplified from genomic DNA by two rounds of multiplex PCR. In the first round of PCR, primers specific to each TRBV and TRBJ gene were used, and the primer sequences are filed in Chinese patent CN105087789A. Universal primers were used in the second PCR round. The Roche High Pure PCR Template Preparation Kit was used to extract genomic DNA from the frozen PBMCs. The libraries underwent paired-end sequencing with 151 bp reads on an Illumina HiSeq 3000. The paper's processing steps were these. CutAdapt was used to discard raw reads that did not contain the multiplex PCR primer sequences. PEAR was used to merge high-quality paired reads into contigs. By aligning each contig to reference sequences, MiXCR assigned the TRB V, D and J gene segments to that contig. CDR3 sequences were clustered by base quality and sequence similarity to remove sequencing errors. Diversity was calculated as Shannon entropy divided by the natural log of the number of productive TCR sequences. One minus Shannon entropy divided by the natural log of the number of unique clonotypes was used as the definition of clonality. The Youden index of ROC curves was used to select progression-free survival cut-offs for repertoire metrics, and analyses were performed in R 3.5.3. TCRdb itself trimmed the public reads at Q25 with fastp, ran MiXCR and retained productive beta chains. When rows share a CDR3 protein, they turn into one entry using the most common DNA and genes. TCRdb's processing, not the authors' own work, is the source of the V and J calls. Here the sample has tens of thousands of distinct CDR3 sequences; roughly 41% occur a single time. About 32% of the sample belongs to the ten largest clones.

The sample comes from a study of prognosis after radiotherapy for stage I lung cancer (dated by TCRdb to the early 2020s). Looking at the study overall: Roughly 20 stage I NSCLC patients were enrolled in Nanjing, China, between April 2018 and January 2019. Of the enrolled patients, around 15 had newly diagnosed primary stage I lung tumors, while four or five had oligometastatic NSCLC following surgical resection of the primary tumor. All patients were regarded as medically inoperable, because of comorbidities in over 10 patients and refusal of surgery in more than 5 patients. The cohort included about a dozen men and about six women, with a median age of approximately 75 years and a range of roughly 50 to 85 years. Tumor histology was squamous cell carcinoma in several patients and adenocarcinoma in twelve. Image-guided IMRT or VMAT was used to deliver SBRT in 3 to 5 fractions at a biologically effective dose of at least 100 Gy. No patient received concurrent therapy alongside SBRT. About 20% of the 19 patients developed distant metastases after SBRT, at a median of roughly seven months; the other 15 showed no significant progression. Peripheral blood TCR beta repertoires were profiled in stage I NSCLC patients before and after stereotactic body radiotherapy, and the repertoires were related to distant failure. The study sequenced 38 blood samples from approximately 20 patients, one before and one after SBRT per patient.

Broader findings and caveats from the paper: No determination of tumor specificity was made for expanded TCR clones. Post-SBRT Shannon entropy and its change from baseline were lower in patients who developed distant metastases; baseline Shannon entropy was not associated with metastases. No adjustment for multiple comparisons was applied to any of the reported P values. Differences by metastasis status were reportedly seen in TRBV and TRBJ usage frequencies, involving two V genes at baseline and, after SBRT, nine V genes and two J genes. Limitations of the study included a small cohort and short follow-up, and the study findings need independent validation. After SBRT, the count of unique TCR clones dropped from a median of roughly 9,700 beforehand to nearly 7,000 afterward (Wilcoxon paired P=0.011).

The germline V gene encodes CDR1 SQVTM and CDR2 ANQGSEA. The V end loses 3 bases and the J end loses 8 bases, and a stretch of 11 bases separates them. Taken from cysteine to phenylalanine, the CDR3 has 12 residues. Only CDR3 DNA is held: 36 bases, read in frame from base 1. No patient had a history of other malignancies or prior chemotherapy or radiotherapy, and all had node-negative disease on CT and PET/CT. At each of two time points, approximately 6 milliliters of peripheral venous blood were collected in EDTA tubes. PBMCs were isolated by Ficoll-Paque Plus density-gradient centrifugation. Right after collection, samples were placed at -80 degrees C and kept there until analysis.

The sequence joins TRBV29-1 to TRBJ1-3, with the D gene not clear enough to name. This receptor was taken from a donor over 45 with non-small cell lung cancer. Here the sequenced sample was PBMCs, taken before or after stereotactic body radiation therapy (not recorded which). Here is the DNA: TGCAGCGTTGATCTAGGATGGGACACCATATATTTT. Its protein is CSVDLGWDTIYF.